This paragraph reports one TCR beta chain. This clonotype has ten or more counts. It has no known antigen specificity. Base-call qualities are not available, and no considerably larger clone is one nucleotide away. Instrument on record: Illumina HiSeq 1500. The public reads were quality trimmed at Q25 with fastp and then assembled into clones with MiXCR by TCRdb, keeping productive beta chains. Duplicate CDR3 protein sequences are folded into a single record with the most common DNA and genes. The sample table contains 900,000 to 950,000 distinct CDR3 sequences; only one count was recorded for 25% to 40% of them. Around an eighth of the sample rests with the top ten. These data are taken from a study of T cell repertoires in cytomegalovirus infection (dated by TCRdb to about 2019). Describing the broader study: Recently identified HLA-C-restricted CMV epitopes, whose presentation resists viral immunomodulation, were targeted by peptide stimulations together with well-studied HLA-B-restricted epitopes. Because public TCR beta signatures pointed to carriage of CMV infection together with the matching HLA type, the HLA type of each donor mattered for the analysis.

The meaning of the sample's treatment or condition label: in vitro stimulation with specific CMV peptide epitopes to enrich CMV-specific T cells. Its CDR3 holds 13 amino acids, cysteine through phenylalanine. Here the CDR3 DNA is all that survives: 39 bases in frame from base 1. According to the germline V gene, CDR1 reads SGHVS and CDR2 reads FNYEAQ. The junction shows trimming of 0 bases on V and 4 bases on J, plus 4 bases between the germline ends. Study-wide findings and limitations: The ex vivo response was dominated by HLA-C-restricted CMV-specific TCR beta clonotypes, which also provided the single most frequent clonotype in two of eight donors. Cumulative frequency of public TCR beta family members discriminated carriers of CMV infection plus the relevant HLA type in this cohort and an independent 352-donor cohort.

The chain is made from TRBV7-6 and TRBJ2-1; a confident D gene designation cannot be given. The receptor comes from a human donor in good health (CMV status not recorded). Some clones in this sample may be carry-over from other donors' samples. Sequencing was performed on cultured CD8+ T cells from PBMCs, taken from culture after CMV antigen stimulation. The CDR3 sequence is CASSLAPYNEQFF. The sequenced DNA is TGTGCCAGCAGCTTAGCCCCATACAATGAGCAGTTCTTC.